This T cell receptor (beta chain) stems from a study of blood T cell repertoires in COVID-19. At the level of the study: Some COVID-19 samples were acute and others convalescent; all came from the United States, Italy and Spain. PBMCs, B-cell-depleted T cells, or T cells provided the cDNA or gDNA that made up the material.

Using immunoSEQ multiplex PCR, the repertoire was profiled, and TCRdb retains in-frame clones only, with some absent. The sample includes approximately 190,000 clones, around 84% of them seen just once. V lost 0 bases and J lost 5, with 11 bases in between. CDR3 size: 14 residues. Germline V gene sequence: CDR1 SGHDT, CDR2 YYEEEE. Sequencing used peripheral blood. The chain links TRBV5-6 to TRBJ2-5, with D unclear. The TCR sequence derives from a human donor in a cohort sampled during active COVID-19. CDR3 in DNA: TGTGCCAGCAGCTTGGCCTCGGGTCTGGAGACCCAGTACTTC. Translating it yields CASSLASGLETQYF.